These 26 T cell receptor beta chains were sequenced from one sample in a study of T cell responses to AZD1222 COVID-19 vaccine. Generated by immunoSEQ multiplex PCR, the TCRdb table keeps only in-frame clones and is missing some. The sample lists approximately 140,000 clones; roughly 90% were seen once. The sequencing here drew on peripheral blood, taken on day 0 of AZD1222 vaccination. The receptors come from an adult in good health.

The chain recombines TRBV6-2 or TRBV6-3 with TRBJ2-3; D could derive from TRBD1 or TRBD2 (5 bases each). Trimming cost V 2 bases and J 3 bases, with 9 bases left between them. Germline values: CDR1 MNHEY, CDR2 SVGEGT. This CDR3 comprises 14 residues. As DNA, the CDR3 is TGTGCCAGCAGTTACGGGGGTCCAACAGATACGCAGTATTTT. Its protein product is CASSYGGPTDTQYF.

CDR3 amino acids: CASSVEDEGQPQHF. The CDR3 coding sequence is TGTGCCAGCAGCGTAGAGGACGAGGGCCAGCCCCAGCATTTT. The genes are TRBV9 and TRBJ1-5; D call uncertain. Trimming took 0 bases from V and 7 from J, leaving 11 bases between them. Germline V gene data show CDR1 as SGDLS and CDR2 as YYNGEE. This CDR3 has 14 residues.

The sample holds one count of this clone. The J gene is TRBJ2-1, the V gene TRBV6-2 or TRBV6-3; 11 bases line up with TRBD2. The CDR3 has 17 amino acids. Germline V gene data show CDR1 as MNHEY and CDR2 as SVGEGT. V dropped 5 bases and J dropped 2; count of bases not matched to a gene: 8. The DNA of the CDR3 is TGTGCCAGCAGTGCCGGGACTAGCGGAGGCGCCTACAATGAGCAGTTCTTC. It translates to CASSAGTSGGAYNEQFF.

This clone showed up just a few times. The rearrangement links TRBV6-1 to TRBJ1-1; tentative D call: TRBD1 (5 bases). Trimming removed 2 bases at V and 1 base at J, with 11 bases between. This CDR3 is 15 amino acids long. Germline CDR1 is MNHNS and CDR2 is SASEGT. The CDR3: CASSEFRGANTEAFF. The DNA of the CDR3 is TGTGCCAGCAGTGAATTTCGGGGCGCGAACACTGAAGCTTTCTTT.

V is TRBV5-1 and J is TRBJ2-1; a weak D match, TRBD2 (5 bases). The CDR3 totals 12 residues. Germline assignment: CDR1 SGHRS and CDR2 YFSETQ. V lost 4 bases and J 9 bases, leaving 11 bases between the germline ends. CDR3 coding DNA: TGCGCCAGCAGCACAACTAGTGGTGAGCAGTTCTTC. Protein sequence: CASSTTSGEQFF.

V usage is TRBV10-3 and J usage is TRBJ2-1; TRBD2 matches 7 bases. The germline V gene encodes CDR1 ENHRY and CDR2 SYGVKD. V dropped 8 bases and J dropped 8; count of bases not matched to a gene: 9. CDR3 length: 13 residues. CDR3 coding DNA: TGTGCCATCTGCGCTAGCGGACTAGATGAGCAGTTCTTC. Its translation is CAICASGLDEQFF.

The chain employs TRBV4-1 and TRBJ1-4; TRBD1 matches at 9 bases. Trimming at V came to 2 bases and at J to 8 bases, leaving 9 bases not matched to a gene. The V gene's germline CDR1 is MGHRA and CDR2 YSYEKL. This CDR3 comprises 16 residues. CDR3 region: CASSQKTGTGLEKLFF. In DNA form, the CDR3 reads TGCGCCAGCAGCCAAAAGACCGGGACAGGGTTGGAAAAACTGTTTTTT.

The chain links TRBV28 to TRBJ1-5; no firm D call. This CDR3 has 13 residues. CDR1 is MDHEN, CDR2 SYDVKM, per germline. Trimming cost V 4 bases and J 7 bases, with 11 bases left between them. DNA for the CDR3: TGTGCCAGCAGTTCCGTCGTCGGACAGCCCCAGCATTTT. This encodes CASSSVVGQPQHF.

The rearrangement links TRBV4-2 to TRBJ2-1, with 9 nucleotides matching TRBD2. V shed 4 bases and J 4 bases; nucleotides not matched to a gene: 14. CDR3 length: 18 residues. The germline V gene encodes CDR1 LGHNA and CDR2 YNFKEQ. The CDR3 loop reads CASSPGASSGSIYNEQFF. CDR3 coding DNA: TGTGCCAGCAGCCCTGGTGCGAGTAGCGGGAGTATTTACAATGAGCAGTTCTTC.

CDR3 sequence (DNA): TGTGCCAGCAAACATCTGGTAACTAATGAAAAACTGTTTTTT. It yields the protein CASKHLVTNEKLFF. The chain is built from TRBV6-6 and TRBJ1-4; unclear D gene. V lost 7 bases to trimming and J lost 1 base, with 10 bases between them. There are 14 residues in the CDR3. Germline CDR1 reads MNHNY; CDR2 reads SVGAGI (reference sequence).

The rearrangement uses TRBV7-2 and TRBJ2-7; 10 bases agree with TRBD2. The CDR3 has 17 residues. The germline V gene has CDR1 SGHTA and CDR2 FQGNSA. The V segment lost 5 bases and the J segment 6 bases; nucleotides outside the gene matches: 16. The CDR3 region is CASSPGLRASGRGEQYF. For the CDR3, the DNA is TGTGCCAGCAGCCCAGGCCTGCGGGCTAGCGGGAGAGGCGAGCAGTACTTC.

The J gene is TRBJ1-1, the V gene TRBV3-1 (or the pseudogene TRBV3-2), with TRBD1 as a possible D gene (5 bases). Trimming removed 6 bases from V and 11 bases from J, with 13 bases in between. The CDR3 loop spans 11 amino acids. The germline CDR1 and CDR2 sequences are LGHDT and YNNKEL (reference sequence). CDR3 DNA: TGTGCCAGCAGTCGGGACGCACAGGCTTTCTTT. Its protein product is CASSRDAQAFF.

This sequence joins TRBV28 and TRBJ2-7, with TRBD1 matching over 10 bases. CDR3 length: 15 amino acids. Unmatched junction bases numbered 13, after V lost 5 bases and J lost 9 bases. Germline CDR1 and CDR2: MDHEN and SYDVKM. CDR3 protein: CASSPDRGRGGWQYF. The CDR3 DNA is TGTGCCAGCAGTCCCGACAGGGGGCGGGGTGGTTGGCAGTACTTC.

The chain uses TRBV27 and TRBJ1-3; maybe TRBD1 (5 bases). The CDR3 runs 16 residues. V was shortened by 3 bases and J by 4 bases, with 16 bases between the two germline ends. Looked up from germline, CDR1 is MNHEY and CDR2 is SMNVEV (reference sequence). The CDR3, as DNA: TGTGCCAGCAGTTTCGAAGCCCGGGGACCGGGAAACACCATATATTTT. Encoded protein: CASSFEARGPGNTIYF.

The rearrangement uses TRBV5-6 and TRBJ2-5, with D maybe TRBD2 (6 bases). Per germline, CDR1 SGHDT and CDR2 YYEEEE. The CDR3 totals 16 residues. V dropped 1 base and J dropped 0 bases, with 13 bases sitting between them. In DNA form, the CDR3 reads TGTGCCAGCAGCTTGATCATGGGGGGATACCAAGAGACCCAGTACTTC. It yields the protein CASSLIMGGYQETQYF.

This chain uses TRBV24-1 with TRBJ1-1; tentative D call: TRBD1 (6 bases). The CDR3 runs 14 residues. CDR1 is KGHDR, CDR2 SFDVKD, per germline. The V end lost 5 bases, the J end lost 4 bases, and 13 bases lay between the germline ends. This CDR3 reads CATSGSTGSTEAFF. In DNA form, the CDR3 reads TGTGCCACCAGTGGCTCCACAGGGAGCACTGAAGCTTTCTTT.

V gene TRBV7-3 combines with J gene TRBJ2-3; 12 bases are shared with TRBD1. The V segment lost 5 bases and the J segment 4 bases; nucleotides outside the gene matches: 7. This CDR3 spans 16 amino acids. CDR1 is SGHTA and CDR2 is FQGTGA in the germline V gene. The CDR3: CASSLGTGGFADTQYF. The CDR3 nucleotides read TGTGCCAGCAGCCTTGGGACAGGGGGCTTTGCAGATACGCAGTATTTT.

The rearrangement links TRBV20-1 to TRBJ2-3, with no clear D. Germline lookup yields CDR1 DFQATT and CDR2 SNEGSKA (reference sequence). Between the trimmed V and J ends, which lost 3 bases and 2 bases, there was a span of 21 bases. The CDR3 spans 17 residues. The DNA of the CDR3 is TGCAGTGCTAGTCTAAGGGCGAGACAACATTACACAGATACGCAGTATTTT. Encoded protein: CSASLRARQHYTDTQYF.

The V gene is TRBV9, the J gene TRBJ2-1; no clear D. V was cut by 3 bases and J by 4 bases, with 5 bases left in between. Per the germline V gene, CDR1 is SGDLS and CDR2 is YYNGEE. This CDR3 has 12 amino acids. CDR3 nucleotides: TGTGCCAGCAGCGGTCCGTACAATGAGCAGTTCTTC. As protein: CASSGPYNEQFF.

This clone was seen only once. The rearrangement links TRBV18 to TRBJ1-6, with D possibly being TRBD1 (6 bases). The CDR3 has 16 residues. Trimming removed 8 bases from V and 1 base from J, with 15 bases in between. CDR1 and CDR2 (germline): KGHSH, LQKENI. CDR3 amino acids: CASPNGGASYNSPLHF. DNA for the CDR3: TGTGCCAGCCCTAATGGGGGGGCATCCTATAATTCACCCCTCCACTTT.

The V and J genes are TRBV7-9 and TRBJ2-5, with 11 positions matching TRBD1. Per the germline V gene, CDR1 is SEHNR and CDR2 is FQNEAQ (reference sequence). V dropped 5 bases and J dropped 5; count of bases not matched to a gene: 7. The CDR3 runs to 15 residues. The CDR3 region has the DNA TGTGCCAGCAGCCACCTGGACAGGGGGCAGGAGACCCAGTACTTC. This translates into CASSHLDRGQETQYF.

The chain uses TRBV7-9 and TRBJ2-1; 10 bases agree with TRBD2. Trimming removed 4 bases from V and 5 bases from J; junction bases left unmatched: 8. This CDR3 has 16 residues. Germline lookup yields CDR1 SEHNR and CDR2 FQNEAQ (reference sequence). In DNA, the CDR3 is TGTGCCAGCAGCTATCTAGCGGGAGAGCTCGACAATGAGCAGTTCTTC. This encodes CASSYLAGELDNEQFF.

The rearrangement links TRBV7-8 to TRBJ1-3, with TRBD1 as a possible D gene (6 bases). V was shortened by 1 base and J by 0 bases, with 10 bases between the two germline ends. This CDR3 region has 16 residues. Germline CDR1 reads SGHVS; CDR2 reads FQNEAQ. In nucleotides, the CDR3 is TGTGCCAGCAGCTTAGTAGGGGGGGACTCTGGAAACACCATATATTTT. It yields the protein CASSLVGGDSGNTIYF.

V is TRBV7-3 and J is TRBJ1-5; perhaps TRBD1 as D (6 bases). Germline values: CDR1 SGHTA, CDR2 FQGTGA. V gave up 5 bases and J gave up 15 bases, with 20 bases separating them. The length of the CDR3 is 13 residues. CDR3: CASSPRGGRKGHF. DNA for the CDR3: TGTGCCAGCAGCCCCCGGGGGGGGCGGAAGGGGCATTTT.

This clone was seen only a few times. The V and J genes are TRBV6-5 and TRBJ2-7; 7 positions match TRBD2. This CDR3 region has 15 residues. The V segment lost 7 bases and the J segment 3 bases; nucleotides outside the gene matches: 12. From germline, CDR1 is MNHEY and CDR2 SVGAGI. CDR3 in DNA: TGTGCCAGCACCTCCTTGGGGGGGTCCCACTACGAGCAGTACTTC. Residues: CASTSLGGSHYEQYF.

V gene TRBV27 combines with J gene TRBJ2-7; D not certain. The germline V gene encodes CDR1 MNHEY and CDR2 SMNVEV (reference sequence). The CDR3 has 12 residues. Trimming left V 4 bases short and J 5 bases short, with 9 bases between. This CDR3 reads CASSSWEDEQYF. The CDR3 DNA is TGTGCCAGCAGTTCTTGGGAAGACGAGCAGTACTTC.